This TCR beta chain was sequenced in a study of cytomegalovirus exposure and HLA in healthy donors. CDR3 size: 15 residues. Trimming removed 7 bases at V and 4 bases at J, with 16 bases between. Looked up from germline, CDR1 is SNHLY and CDR2 is FYNNEI. A multiplex PCR was run with 60 Vbeta primers and 13 Jbeta primers. This table comes from immunoSEQ multiplex PCR, and its TCRdb copy is limited to in-frame clones, with some not included. Of more than 140,000 clones in the sample, 75% to 80% were seen once. The receptor's source is a female donor in good health and CMV-seronegative. Sequences were obtained from PBMCs. The chain carries TRBV2 and TRBJ1-4; a possible D gene is TRBD1 (6 bases). The DNA of the CDR3 is TGTGCCAGCAATCCACGGACAGTTAATAATGAAAAACTGTTTTTT. Its protein product is CASNPRTVNNEKLFF.